This T cell receptor beta chain was sequenced during a study of sequential checkpoint blockade in melanoma. Only in-frame clones appear in the TCRdb table, and some are missing; sequencing was by immunoSEQ multiplex PCR. The table lists 10,000 to 15,000 clones, about 65% of them singletons. This clone was seen more than once but under ten times. Noted treatment: randomized to nivolumab then ipilimumab (arm A) or the reverse (arm B). No patient had prior DNA-damaging chemotherapy. V shed 1 base and J 1 base; nucleotides not matched to a gene: 3. Germline values: CDR1 SGHAT, CDR2 FQNNGV. The CDR3 is 16 amino acids.

The sample consisted of CD8+ T cells sorted from blood (inferred from file names), taken from a patient given nivolumab and ipilimumab in sequence. The source of this sequence is a human donor with melanoma. The chain couples TRBV11-2 to TRBJ2-3, with TRBD2 identical over 9 bases. The CDR3 nucleotides are TGTGCCAGCAGCTTAGGGGTAGCGGGGGGCACAGATACGCAGTATTTT. Residues: CASSLGVAGGTDTQYF.